This T cell receptor (beta chain) was identified during a study of T cells after yellow fever vaccination. Per the germline V gene, CDR1 is MNHEY and CDR2 is SMNVEV (reference sequence). The CDR3 is 15 amino acids. Trimming took 6 bases from V and 8 from J; bases not matched to a gene: 9. From the 5' RACE reads, TCRdb called clonotypes with MiXCR, one entry per CDR3 protein. Here the sample spans 500,000 to 650,000 distinct CDR3 sequences, 17% being singletons. This clonotype was obtained from a man younger than 30 who received the YFV17D yellow fever vaccine. This material consisted of PBMCs, taken 5 to 6 days after the first yellow fever vaccination. The J gene is TRBJ2-1, the V gene TRBV27; the match to TRBD2 covers 11 bases. As DNA, the CDR3 is TGTGCCAGCAGGCCGCGACTAGCGGGGCTGTATGAGCAGTTCTTC. It codes for CASRPRLAGLYEQFF.